This TCR beta chain comes out of a study of T cells in Graves' hyperthyroidism and ophthalmopathy. Broader study findings: Ophthalmopathy was distinguished from stable hyperthyroidism by 13 V-J signatures.

Germline CDR1 is LNHDA and CDR2 is SQIVND (reference sequence). This CDR3 region has 15 residues. V lost 9 bases to trimming and J lost 7 bases; unmatched junction nucleotides: 11. Comment on this clonotype: Its antigen is currently unknown.

Amplified regions were TCR beta CDR3 sequences from RNA transcripts. TCR CDR3 underwent first-round RT-PCR with the HTBI primer set. TCRdb fed the multiplex PCR reads into MiXCR, producing one record per CDR3 protein. This table holds some 550,000 distinct CDR3 sequences, roughly 15% found once. A Clinical Activity Score of at least 3, a NOSPECS grade of at least 4 and a duration under 3 months were recorded in the ophthalmopathy patients. Diagnosis rested on symptoms, serum thyroxine and TRAb, thyroid ultrasound, and orbital computed tomography. The sample comprised blood. The receptor comes from a woman in her 40s with Graves' ophthalmopathy. The chain employs TRBV19 and TRBJ1-6; 8 bases align to TRBD1. CDR3 coding DNA: TGTGCCAGCAAAGACAGGGGCCCTGCAAATTCACCCCTCCACTTT. It encodes CASKDRGPANSPLHF.